This is a list of T cell receptor beta chains from one sample in a study of OX40 agonist ivuxolimab in advanced cancers. Assay: immunoSEQ multiplex PCR; the TCRdb copy retains only in-frame clones and omits some. The repertoire includes approximately 71,000 clones, over 80% of them detected once, and roughly 0.8% sits in the top ten. The sample here was CD4+ or CD8+ T cells sorted from blood, taken in a trial of the OX40 agonist ivuxolimab. These receptor sequences come from an adult with an advanced solid tumor such as melanoma, head and neck, liver or kidney cancer. Both conserved end residues are trimmed from each CDR3. A D gene is named only where the DNA matches it firmly. Not all rows give a size; the values are once, few, many and, for expanded clones, a class.

size,D,J,V,CDR3
NA,TRBD2,TRBJ2-2,TRBV4-2,ASSQPTGTSGKGELF
NA,NA,TRBJ1-5,TRBV27,ASSSGFGPNQPQH
NA,NA,TRBJ1-2,TRBV4-1,ASSQHGGRVNNYGYT
NA,TRBD1,TRBJ2-1,TRBV7-3,ASSATGGWNEQF
NA,NA,TRBJ2-1,TRBV6-1,ASSPRRGYNEQF
NA,NA,TRBJ2-1,TRBV7-9,ASSTTTDRIYNEQF
NA,NA,TRBJ2-5,TRBV21-1,ASPQKVVRTQY
NA,NA,TRBJ2-2,TRBV19,ASRSRENTGELF
NA,TRBD1,TRBJ1-5,TRBV28,ASRTGGNQPQH
NA,NA,TRBJ2-7,TRBV6-6,ASSPSYEQY
NA,NA,TRBJ1-3,TRBV5-1,ASSWAGMSSGNTIY
NA,NA,TRBJ1-4,TRBV9,ASSALKGPWGEKLF
NA,NA,TRBJ2-7,TRBV27,ASSLSPPWGSYEQY
NA,NA,TRBJ1-4,TRBV15,ATSRDIGRINEKLF
NA,TRBD1,TRBJ2-5,TRBV5-1,ASSAGTGDRVTQY
NA,TRBD1,TRBJ2-3,TRBV30,AWSWDRGTQY
NA,TRBD1,TRBJ1-2,TRBV2,AIQQTGAIYGYT
NA,NA,TRBJ2-3,TRBV4-1,ASSQVRGEGTDTQY
NA,NA,TRBJ2-5,TRBV18,ASSPLAAQETQY
few,NA,TRBJ1-1,TRBV18,ASSPLGDTEAF
NA,NA,TRBJ2-4,TRBV7-3,ASSLGRPTKNIQY
NA,NA,TRBJ1-2,TRBV2,ASSIVGSRHGYT
NA,NA,TRBJ2-7,TRBV19,ASGRRFEQY
NA,TRBD2,TRBJ2-3,TRBV30,AWSFASVTSGAADTQY
NA,TRBD1,TRBJ1-4,TRBV28,ASSLRDRGLEKLF
NA,NA,TRBJ2-3,TRBV5-5,ASSFTEPSTDTQY
NA,NA,TRBJ2-3,TRBV11-2,ASSRGAGGTDTQY
NA,TRBD2,TRBJ2-3,TRBV5-4,ASSPTSGRVTDTQY
NA,NA,TRBJ2-1,TRBV7-9,ASSLQVAQF
NA,NA,TRBJ1-5,TRBV5-1,ASSLGGASNQPQH
NA,NA,TRBJ1-1,TRBV29-1,SVGTVGANTEAF
NA,NA,TRBJ2-5,TRBV11-2,ASSPSRNPQETQY
NA,NA,TRBJ2-5,TRBV30,AWSGVLETQY
NA,TRBD1,TRBJ1-4,TRBV6-5,ASSPPQGAGEKLF
NA,NA,TRBJ2-2,TRBV15,ATSRTDSLGTGELF